This TCR beta chain appears in the sequencing data of a study of CD4 T cell repertoires in COVID-19. Profiling relied on immunoSEQ multiplex PCR, and the TCRdb table lists in-frame clones only, not all of them. The sample lists approximately 22,000 clones; roughly 91% were seen once. These memory T cells were uncultured and sequenced directly after ex vivo isolation. The CDR3 totals 15 residues. The V gene end was trimmed by 2 bases and the J gene end by 5 bases; junction bases not matched to a gene: 8. Per the germline V gene, CDR1 is ENHRY and CDR2 is SYGVKD. This clonotype was sampled from a human donor who had COVID-19. The material was central memory CD4+ T cells from blood, obtained before the COVID-19 pandemic. V gene TRBV10-3 combines with J gene TRBJ2-5; 7 bases align to TRBD1. The DNA for the CDR3 is TGTGCCATCAGTGAGACCCTCGACAGGGTGGAGACCCAGTACTTC. It is translated as CAISETLDRVETQYF.